This T cell receptor (beta chain) stems from a study of OX40 agonist ivuxolimab in advanced cancers. Whole-study results and caveats: The study did not work out the antigen specificity of the expanded peripheral T cells.

Concerning this clone: What it binds is not known.

This CDR3 contains 15 residues. Germline values: CDR1 LGHNA, CDR2 YSLEER. Trimming pared 4 bases from V and 6 bases from J, leaving 15 bases between. Profiled with immunoSEQ multiplex PCR; TCRdb holds only in-frame clones, not every one. The sample holds 35,000 to 40,000 clones, 89% seen once. This clonotype was obtained from an adult with an advanced solid tumor such as melanoma, head and neck, liver or kidney cancer. The sample in question was CD4+ or CD8+ T cells sorted from blood, obtained in a trial of the OX40 agonist ivuxolimab. The rearrangement links TRBV4-3 to TRBJ2-2; D is tentatively TRBD1 or TRBD2 (6 bases each). The CDR3 protein is CASSREEGGPGELFF. The CDR3 nucleotides are TGCGCCAGCAGCCGAGAGGAAGGGGGGCCCGGGGAGCTGTTTTTT.